Listed here are 4 T cell receptor beta chains from one sample, sequenced in a study of blood T cell repertoires in COVID-19. The repertoire was sequenced with immunoSEQ multiplex PCR; TCRdb's copy has only in-frame clones and lacks some. Of 100,000 to 150,000 clones in the sample, 55% to 75% were seen once. The specimen was peripheral blood. The source is a woman between 65 and 79 years old with acute or convalescent COVID-19.

Only one count was recorded for this clone. The V and J genes are TRBV28 and TRBJ1-1, with no clear D. The V gene's germline CDR1 is MDHEN and CDR2 SYDVKM. V was shortened by 2 bases and J by 5 bases, with 6 bases between the two germline ends. The CDR3 totals 12 residues. This CDR3 is CASSLGRTEAFF. DNA for the CDR3: TGTGCCAGCAGTTTAGGGAGGACTGAAGCTTTCTTT.

V usage is TRBV19 and J usage is TRBJ2-7, with 9 positions matching TRBD1. The CDR3 covers 14 residues. The germline gives CDR1 LNHDA, CDR2 SQIVND (reference sequence). The trim removed 7 bases at V and 2 bases at J, leaving 6 bases unmatched. CDR3 residues: CASMGGQGAYEQYF. The CDR3, as DNA: TGTGCCAGTATGGGGGGACAGGGAGCCTACGAGCAGTACTTC.

J is TRBJ1-2 and V is TRBV6-2 or TRBV6-3; D not certain. The CDR3 loop spans 11 amino acids. Germline loops: CDR1 MNHEY, CDR2 SVGEGT. Trimming cost V 5 bases and J 8 bases, with 9 bases left between them. The CDR3 sequence: CASSTFEGYTF. CDR3 sequence (DNA): TGTGCCAGCAGTACGTTTGAGGGCTACACCTTC.

V and J are TRBV13 and TRBJ1-6, with 8 bases that match TRBD1. V shed 5 bases and J 5 bases; nucleotides not matched to a gene: 8. Germline values: CDR1 PRHDT, CDR2 FYEKMQ (reference sequence). The CDR3 consists of 16 residues. CDR3 amino acids: CASSQRRQGNNSPLHF. CDR3 in DNA: TGTGCCAGCAGCCAACGTAGACAGGGGAATAATTCACCCCTCCACTTT.